These T cell receptor beta chains were read from a single sample in a study of cytomegalovirus exposure and HLA in healthy donors. The table came from immunoSEQ multiplex PCR; TCRdb's copy has only in-frame clones and leaves some out. Altogether 150,000 to 200,000 clones are present, approximately 70% being singletons, with the ten largest covering about 7%. Input material: PBMCs. These receptors came from a middle-aged man in good health and CMV-seropositive. Each CDR3 is given with its conserved first and last residue. The order of the fields is clone size, V gene, D gene, J gene, CDR3 DNA, CDR3 protein. The D gene is left open where the match is weak. Not every row has a clone size; where given, it reads once, few, many or a size class.

abundance: few
v_gene: TRBV30
d_gene: -
j_gene: TRBJ1-2
CDR3nt: TGTGCCTGGAGTCCAGCTAACTATGGCTACACCTTC
CDR3aa: CAWSPANYGYTF

abundance: -
v_gene: TRBV4-1
d_gene: -
j_gene: TRBJ2-6
CDR3nt: TGCGCCAGCAACTCAGGATCGGGAGGGGCCAACGTCCTGACTTTC
CDR3aa: CASNSGSGGANVLTF

abundance: once
v_gene: TRBV7-9
d_gene: TRBD1
j_gene: TRBJ1-3
CDR3nt: TGTGCCAGCAGCTTAGAAGCACAGGGGTCTGCTAACACCATATATTTT
CDR3aa: CASSLEAQGSANTIYF

abundance: -
v_gene: TRBV7-2
d_gene: -
j_gene: TRBJ1-1
CDR3nt: TGTGCCAGCAGCTTAGGATTGGGCAGGGATGAAGCTTTCTTT
CDR3aa: CASSLGLGRDEAFF

abundance: -
v_gene: TRBV2
d_gene: -
j_gene: TRBJ1-6
CDR3nt: TGTGCCAGCGAGGACAATAGGGGGTATAATTCACCCCTCCACTTT
CDR3aa: CASEDNRGYNSPLHF

abundance: -
v_gene: TRBV27
d_gene: TRBD1
j_gene: TRBJ2-3
CDR3nt: TGTGCCAGCGGGTCCCAGGGGGAAGATACGCAGTATTTT
CDR3aa: CASGSQGEDTQYF

abundance: once
v_gene: TRBV19
d_gene: -
j_gene: TRBJ1-4
CDR3nt: TGTGCCAGTAGTATAGTGGAGGGACCCGGAAAACTGTTTTTT
CDR3aa: CASSIVEGPGKLFF

abundance: -
v_gene: TRBV9
d_gene: -
j_gene: TRBJ2-2
CDR3nt: TGTGCCAGCAGCTCCCGCACCGGGGAGCTGTTTTTT
CDR3aa: CASSSRTGELFF

abundance: -
v_gene: TRBV10-3
d_gene: TRBD1
j_gene: TRBJ2-7
CDR3nt: TGTGCCATCACCCCGGGACAGGGCTACGAGCAGTACTTC
CDR3aa: CAITPGQGYEQYF

abundance: few
v_gene: TRBV7-2
d_gene: TRBD1
j_gene: TRBJ2-3
CDR3nt: TGTGCCAGCAGCACCGGGACAGCCCGGCCGGATACGCAGTATTTT
CDR3aa: CASSTGTARPDTQYF

abundance: -
v_gene: TRBV5-6
d_gene: TRBD1
j_gene: TRBJ2-5
CDR3nt: TGTGCCAGCAGCTTAGACAGGGGCGTTCAGACCCAGTACTTC
CDR3aa: CASSLDRGVQTQYF

abundance: -
v_gene: TRBV7-8
d_gene: -
j_gene: TRBJ1-5
CDR3nt: TGTGCCAGCAGCCACCGGCGGGGCGGCATCAATCAGCCCCAGCATTTT
CDR3aa: CASSHRRGGINQPQHF